This T cell receptor (beta chain) was identified in a study of blood T cell repertoires in COVID-19 (TCRdb year 2020). As for the study more broadly: The collaborator samples originated in the United States, Italy and Spain and spanned the acute and convalescent phases of COVID-19. The sample metadata nearly always contained a de-identified subject ID, COVID-19 status, age in years and sex. The repertoires were released in a freely available public database intended as a resource for research on the immune response to SARS-CoV-2. Samples came from the ongoing ImmuneRACE study (first 160 participants) plus 1,254 subjects from 6 global collaborators. The prospective study material was composed of cDNA or gDNA derived from T cells, B-cell-depleted T cells, or PBMCs. Where available, HLA class I and class II types were taken from metadata supplied by the sample provider and were not determined by assay-based typing. The dataset comprised deeply sampled blood TCRbeta repertoires from subjects exposed to, actively infected with, or recovered from COVID-19. What the study reported, not specific to this receptor: How much clinical and demographic metadata was included differed by source and by participant, and the metadata was provided uncurated.

Trimming accounts for 4 bases at V and 4 bases at J, while the number of junction bases matched to no gene is 8. Counted from cysteine to phenylalanine, this CDR3 has 16 amino acids. The kept DNA is CDR3 alone, 48 bases in frame from the first base. Per the germline V gene (reference sequence), SGHNT is the CDR1 and YYREEE is the CDR2. TCRbeta CDR3 regions were amplified from genomic DNA using the immunoSEQ Assay, a bias-controlled multiplex PCR. In the original analysis: Within the assay, amplification of reference gene primers was used to estimate how many nucleated cells each sample contained. Sequence reads were collapsed and filtered to measure the absolute abundance of every unique TCRbeta CDR3 rearrangement. For each sample, productive Simpson clonality was calculated as the square root of Simpson's diversity index over productive rearrangements. TCRdb stores this immuneACCESS table with in-frame sequences only. Part of the clones is absent; in the studies checked, under half of the shortfall reflects unresolved V genes, and no reason is known for the rest. V, J and clone size derive from that table, while D and trimming were established from the DNA sequence. This sample gives over 200,000 clones in total; around 90% of them show up just once. The top ten clonotypes cover more than 0.7% of the sample.

One collaborating source in Seattle enrolled patients during active infection and followed them longitudinally through the course of disease. Whole blood was collected in K2EDTA tubes by collaborating institutions according to the institutions' own protocols. For TCRbeta analysis, collaborators shipped samples in one of three forms: frozen whole blood, isolated PBMCs, or DNA extracted from either of those sample types. Concerning this clone itself: Its recognized antigen is unknown. No quality values exist for individual bases; no much larger clone is one base distant.

This TCR derives from a man aged 60 to 75 with COVID-19, enrolled during active disease. This sequence uses TRBV5-4 and TRBJ2-3; 11 bases in the middle match TRBD1. The sequenced sample was peripheral blood. CDR3 protein: CASSPRDRGFADTQYF. The DNA sequence is as follows: TGTGCCAGCAGCCCCAGGGACAGGGGGTTCGCAGATACGCAGTATTTT. Joined to the reference TRBV5-4 and TRBJ2-3 proteins, this CDR3 gives the full variable domain: ETGVTQSPTHLIKTRGQQVTLRCSSQSGHNTVSWYQQALGQGPQFIFQYYREEENGRGNFPPRFSGLQFPNYSSELNVNALELDDSALYLCASSPRDRGFADTQYFGPGTRLTVL.